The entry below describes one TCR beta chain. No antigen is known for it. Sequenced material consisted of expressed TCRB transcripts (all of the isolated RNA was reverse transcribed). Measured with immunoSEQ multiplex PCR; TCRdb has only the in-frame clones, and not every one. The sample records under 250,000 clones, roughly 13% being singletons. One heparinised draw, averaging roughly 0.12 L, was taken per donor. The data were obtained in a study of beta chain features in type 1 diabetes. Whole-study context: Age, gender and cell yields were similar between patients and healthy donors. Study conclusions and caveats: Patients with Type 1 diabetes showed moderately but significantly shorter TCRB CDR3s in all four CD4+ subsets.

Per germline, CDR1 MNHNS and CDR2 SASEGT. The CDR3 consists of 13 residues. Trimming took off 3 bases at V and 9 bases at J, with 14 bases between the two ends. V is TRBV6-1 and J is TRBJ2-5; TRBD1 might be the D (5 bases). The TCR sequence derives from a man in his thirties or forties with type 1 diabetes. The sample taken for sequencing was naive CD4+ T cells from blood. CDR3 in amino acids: CASSERTMLSQYF. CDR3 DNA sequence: TGTGCCAGCAGTGAGCGGACAATGCTGTCCCAGTACTTC.